This TCR beta chain stems from a study of Graves' ophthalmopathy and Graves' hyperthyroidism. Patients with other autoimmune diseases, uncontrolled infections, pregnancy or lactation were excluded. Overall study findings and caveats: The model reached 70.59% sensitivity and around 72% specificity for predicting ophthalmopathy progression.

Amplifying from RNA transcripts, the study obtained TCR beta CDR3 regions. First-round RT-PCR used HTBI primers; second-round multiplex PCR followed. A single record per CDR3 protein comes from TCRdb applying MiXCR to the multiplex PCR reads. In the table there are under 400,000 distinct CDR3 sequences, 17% of which are singletons. This clonotype was counted many times. The antigen is undetermined. The V gene's germline CDR1 is WSHSY and CDR2 SAAADI. V lost 0 bases and J 4 bases, leaving 15 bases between the germline ends. The CDR3 runs to 16 residues. The sequence came from an adult man with Graves' ophthalmopathy. The V gene is TRBV10-2, the J gene TRBJ2-5; D is possibly TRBD1 (5 bases). Specimen: peripheral blood. The DNA for the CDR3 is TGCGCCAGCAGTGAGTCGAGACGATCAGGGTCAGAGACCCAGTACTTC. As protein: CASSESRRSGSETQYF.